This T cell receptor beta chain was found in a study of CXCR3-negative and CXCR3-positive naive CD8 T cells. On the study more broadly: Each library held about 1.5 +/- 0.3 million TRB reads, approximately 130 million in total.

Study-level points and caveats: With respect to TRBV-TRBJ usage, naive CXCR3-negative and CXCR3-positive cells were similar; memory differed. Against CXCR3-negative naive cells, CXCR3-positive naive cells showed more hydrophobic TRB CDR3s.

As concerns this clonotype: The antigen remains undetermined.

TRB cDNA was prepared as libraries by UMI-labeled 5' RACE. One entry per CDR3 protein, without DNA, is what TCRdb gives after re-calling the 5' RACE reads. Here the sample table reports around 81,000 distinct CDR3 sequences. Sequenced input: naive CXCR3- CD8+ T cells from blood. The subset denotes: CD45RO-CCR7+CD27+CD95- naive CD8+ T cells lacking CXCR3 (TNR3-). This TCR was sampled from a human donor in good health. Some clones in this sample may be carry-over from other donors' samples.

The CDR3 region is CASSLATGSSEAFF. This chain uses TRBV5-1 with TRBJ1-1; the TCRdb call, TRBD1, lacks DNA for checking. The CDR3 has 14 residues. Germline V gene data show CDR1 as SGHRS and CDR2 as YFSETQ.